This T cell receptor (beta chain) was sequenced for a study of cytomegalovirus exposure and HLA in healthy donors. Study conclusions and caveats: It was only CMV serostatus that was available as immune exposure information. Most TCR beta V segments were productive about 90% or about 30% of the time in an earlier analysis. Association of roughly 17,000 TCR beta sequences with HLA alleles was found at 0.05 false discovery rate in a later analysis.

CDR3 length: 13 amino acids. From germline, CDR1 is SGHDN and CDR2 FVKESK. Trimming took 0 bases from V and 4 from J, leaving 4 bases between them. A word on this clone: As yet, its antigen is unknown.

60 Vbeta and 13 Jbeta primers were used in PCR. In the authors' workflow: A follow-up analysis tallied 86 million or so unique TCR beta chains, approximately 10 million shared. Only in-frame clones appear in the TCRdb table, and some are missing; sequencing was by immunoSEQ multiplex PCR. V and J calls and clone size are given by that table; D and trimming were obtained from the DNA. Of tens of thousands of clones listed, approximately 80% are singletons. The source material was PBMCs. This receptor was identified in a female donor in good health and CMV-seronegative. The rearrangement links TRBV14 to TRBJ2-4; D is unclear. This chain's CDR3 is CASSQDLKNIQYF. The CDR3 DNA is TGTGCCAGCAGCCAAGATTTAAAAAACATTCAGTACTTC.